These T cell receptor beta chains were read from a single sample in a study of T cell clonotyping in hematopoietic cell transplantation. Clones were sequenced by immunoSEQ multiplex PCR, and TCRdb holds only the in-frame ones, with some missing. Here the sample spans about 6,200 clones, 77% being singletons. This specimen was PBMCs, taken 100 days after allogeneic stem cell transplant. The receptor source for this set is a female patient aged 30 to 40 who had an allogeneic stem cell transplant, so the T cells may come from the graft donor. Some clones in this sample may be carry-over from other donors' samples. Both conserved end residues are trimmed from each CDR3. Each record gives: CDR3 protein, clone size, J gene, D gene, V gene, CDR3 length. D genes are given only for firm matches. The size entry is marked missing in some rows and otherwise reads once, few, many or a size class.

CDR3: ASSPQGGVYSNQPQH; size: -; J: TRBJ1-5; D: TRBD1; V: TRBV7-8; length: 15
CDR3: ASSEAYEQY; size: -; J: TRBJ2-7; D: -; V: TRBV2; length: 9
CDR3: ASSYWTGGYNSPLH; size: -; J: TRBJ1-6; D: TRBD1; V: TRBV5-1; length: 14
CDR3: ASSLGDGSYEQY; size: -; J: TRBJ2-7; D: -; V: TRBV4-3; length: 12
CDR3: ASSPSFGSYEQY; size: -; J: TRBJ2-7; D: -; V: TRBV11-3; length: 12
CDR3: ASRNGIGDTGELF; size: -; J: TRBJ2-2; D: -; V: TRBV6-1; length: 13
CDR3: AWSGTGGPTSGANVLT; size: -; J: TRBJ2-6; D: TRBD1; V: TRBV30; length: 16
CDR3: ASSREGVTQPGF; size: once; J: TRBJ2-1; D: -; V: TRBV5-1; length: 12
CDR3: ASSLGDVGAYEQY; size: -; J: TRBJ2-7; D: -; V: TRBV7-2; length: 13
CDR3: ASSLSTQPQH; size: -; J: TRBJ1-5; D: -; V: TRBV7-2; length: 10
CDR3: ASSVQGAVYGYT; size: -; J: TRBJ1-2; D: TRBD1; V: TRBV7-2; length: 12
CDR3: AGEPGELF; size: -; J: TRBJ2-2; D: -; V: TRBV23-1; length: 8
CDR3: ASRRGTEAF; size: -; J: TRBJ1-1; D: -; V: TRBV4-1; length: 9
CDR3: AWGRTVNTEAF; size: -; J: TRBJ1-1; D: -; V: TRBV30; length: 11
CDR3: ASSPGGVIGYEQY; size: -; J: TRBJ2-7; D: -; V: TRBV6-5; length: 13
CDR3: ASSQDAFSGSYEQY; size: -; J: TRBJ2-7; D: -; V: TRBV4-3; length: 14
CDR3: ASSGDSYEQY; size: -; J: TRBJ2-7; D: -; V: TRBV6-5; length: 10
CDR3: ASSPDTGYDGYT; size: -; J: TRBJ1-2; D: -; V: TRBV7-6; length: 12
CDR3: ASSTAVAYEQY; size: hyperexpanded; J: TRBJ2-7; D: -; V: TRBV19; length: 11